This TCR beta chain stems from a study of OX40 agonist ivuxolimab in advanced cancers. Study-level information: Treatment of patients was with ivuxolimab, an agonistic anti-OX40 (CD134) antibody. The patients received ivuxolimab by intravenous route every 2 weeks at 0.01 to 10 mg/kg. Partial responses were achieved by three patients, one with hepatocellular carcinoma and two with cutaneous melanoma. General study points: It was not determined which antigens were specifically recognized by the peripheral T cells that had undergone clonal expansion.

Trimming took off 6 bases at V and 5 bases at J, with 16 bases between the two ends. Germline V gene data show CDR1 as MDHEN and CDR2 as SYDVKM. The CDR3 is 14 residues long. As regards this clone: Its antigen is unknown.

The data were produced by immunoSEQ multiplex PCR, yet TCRdb's version contains in-frame clones alone and is incomplete. Of 30,000 or so clones detected, around four fifths appear once; the ten largest clones hold 23%. The clonotype comes from an adult with an advanced solid tumor such as melanoma, head and neck, liver or kidney cancer. The source material was CD4+ or CD8+ T cells sorted from blood, sampled in a trial of the OX40 agonist ivuxolimab. V gene TRBV28 combines with J gene TRBJ1-1; D is perhaps TRBD1 (6 bases). The CDR3 DNA follows: TGTGCCAGCAGCACTACAGGGTTTAATACTGAAGCTTTCTTT. It codes for CASSTTGFNTEAFF.